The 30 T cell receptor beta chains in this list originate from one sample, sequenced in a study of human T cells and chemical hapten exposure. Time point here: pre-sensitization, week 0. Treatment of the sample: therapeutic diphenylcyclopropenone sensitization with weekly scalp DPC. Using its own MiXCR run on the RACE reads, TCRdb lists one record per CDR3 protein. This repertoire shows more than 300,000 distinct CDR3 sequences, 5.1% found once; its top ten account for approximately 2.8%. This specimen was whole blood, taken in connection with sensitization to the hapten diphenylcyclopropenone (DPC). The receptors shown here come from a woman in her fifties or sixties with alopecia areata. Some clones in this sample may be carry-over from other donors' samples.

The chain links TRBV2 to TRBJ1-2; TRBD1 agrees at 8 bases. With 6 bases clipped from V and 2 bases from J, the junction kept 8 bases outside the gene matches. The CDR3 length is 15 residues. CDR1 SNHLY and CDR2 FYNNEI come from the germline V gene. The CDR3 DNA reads TGTGCCAGCAGCGCCTCCCAGGGGGCCAACTATGGCTACACCTTC. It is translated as CASSASQGANYGYTF. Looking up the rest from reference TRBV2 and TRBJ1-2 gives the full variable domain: EPEVTQTPSHQVTQMGQEVILRCVPISNHLYFYWYRQILGQKVEFLVSFYNNEISEKSEIFDDQFSVERPDGSNFTLKIRSTKLEDSAMYFCASSASQGANYGYTFGSGTRLTVV.

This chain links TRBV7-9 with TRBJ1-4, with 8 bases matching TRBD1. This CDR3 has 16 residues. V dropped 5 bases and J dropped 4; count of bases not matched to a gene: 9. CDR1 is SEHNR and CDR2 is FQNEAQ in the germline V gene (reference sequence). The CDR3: CASSPSPGQVNEKLFF. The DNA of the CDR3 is TGTGCCAGCAGCCCCTCCCCGGGACAGGTTAATGAAAAACTGTTTTTT.

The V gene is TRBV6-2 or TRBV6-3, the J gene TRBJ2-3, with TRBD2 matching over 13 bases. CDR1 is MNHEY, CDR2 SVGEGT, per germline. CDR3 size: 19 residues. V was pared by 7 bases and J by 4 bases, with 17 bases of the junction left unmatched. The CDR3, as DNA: TGTGCCAGCAACTCAGACGGACTAGCGGGAGTCTCCCTCCCAGATACGCAGTATTTT. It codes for CASNSDGLAGVSLPDTQYF.

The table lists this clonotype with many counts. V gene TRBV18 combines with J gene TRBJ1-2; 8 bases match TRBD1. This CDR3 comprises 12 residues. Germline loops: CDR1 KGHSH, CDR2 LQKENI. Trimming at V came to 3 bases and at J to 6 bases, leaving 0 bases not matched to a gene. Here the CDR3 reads CASSPTGDGYTF. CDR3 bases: TGTGCCAGCTCACCGACAGGGGATGGCTACACCTTC.

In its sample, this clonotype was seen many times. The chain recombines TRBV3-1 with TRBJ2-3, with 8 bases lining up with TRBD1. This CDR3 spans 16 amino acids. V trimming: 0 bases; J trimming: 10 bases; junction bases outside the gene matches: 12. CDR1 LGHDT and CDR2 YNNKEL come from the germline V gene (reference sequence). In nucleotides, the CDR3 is TGTGCCAGCAGCCAAGATTGGACAGGGTACAGCCATGCGCAGTATTTT. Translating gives CASSQDWTGYSHAQYF.

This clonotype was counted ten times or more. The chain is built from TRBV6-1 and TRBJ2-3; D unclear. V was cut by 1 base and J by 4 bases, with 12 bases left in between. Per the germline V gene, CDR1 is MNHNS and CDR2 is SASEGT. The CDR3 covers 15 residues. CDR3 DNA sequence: TGTGCCAGCAGTGAAGATGCCGACGTGGCAGATACGCAGTATTTT. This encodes CASSEDADVADTQYF.

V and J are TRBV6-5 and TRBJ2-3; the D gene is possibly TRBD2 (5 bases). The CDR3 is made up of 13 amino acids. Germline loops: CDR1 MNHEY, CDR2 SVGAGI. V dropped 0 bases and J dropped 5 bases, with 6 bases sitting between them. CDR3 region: CASSYSRVDTQYF. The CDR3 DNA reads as TGTGCCAGCAGTTACTCGAGGGTAGATACGCAGTATTTT.

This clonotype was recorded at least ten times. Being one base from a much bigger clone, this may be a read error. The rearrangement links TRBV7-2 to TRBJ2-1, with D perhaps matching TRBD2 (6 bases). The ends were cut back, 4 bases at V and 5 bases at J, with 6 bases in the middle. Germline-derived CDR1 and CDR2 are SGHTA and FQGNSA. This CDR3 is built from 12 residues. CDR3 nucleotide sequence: TGTGCCAGCAGCTCGGGGGACAATGAGCAGTTCTTC. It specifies CASSSGDNEQFF.

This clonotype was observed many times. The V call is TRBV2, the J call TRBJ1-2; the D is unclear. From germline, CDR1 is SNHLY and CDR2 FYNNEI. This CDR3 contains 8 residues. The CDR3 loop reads CADYGYTF. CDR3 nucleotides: TGTGCAGACTATGGCTACACCTTC.

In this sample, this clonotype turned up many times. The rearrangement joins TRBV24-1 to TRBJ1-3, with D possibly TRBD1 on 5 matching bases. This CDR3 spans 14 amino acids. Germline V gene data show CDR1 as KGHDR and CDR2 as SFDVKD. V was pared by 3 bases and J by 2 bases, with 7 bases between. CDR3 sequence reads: CATSDGGTGNTIYF. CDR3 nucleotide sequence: TGTGCCACCAGTGATGGGGGAACTGGAAACACCATATATTTT.

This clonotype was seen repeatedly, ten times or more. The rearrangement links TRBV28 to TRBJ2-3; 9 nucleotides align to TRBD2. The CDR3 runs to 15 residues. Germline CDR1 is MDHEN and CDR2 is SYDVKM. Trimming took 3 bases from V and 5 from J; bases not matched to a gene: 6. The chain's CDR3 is CASSFLAGGQDTQYF. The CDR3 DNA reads TGTGCCAGCAGTTTTCTTGCGGGGGGGCAAGATACGCAGTATTTT.

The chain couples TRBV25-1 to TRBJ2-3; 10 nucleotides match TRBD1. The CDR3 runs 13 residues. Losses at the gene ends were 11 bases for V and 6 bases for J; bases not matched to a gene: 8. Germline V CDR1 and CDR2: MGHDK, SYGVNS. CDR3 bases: TGTGCCTCCCAGGGACAGGGGTGGGATACGCAGTATTTT. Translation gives CASQGQGWDTQYF.

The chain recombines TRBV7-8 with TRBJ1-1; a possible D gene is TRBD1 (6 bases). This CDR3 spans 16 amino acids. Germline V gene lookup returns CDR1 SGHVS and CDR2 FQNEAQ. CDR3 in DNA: TGTGACTCAAGTAAAGTCAGGGGCGGAGGGAGCACTGAAGCTTTCTTT. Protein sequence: CDSSKVRGGGSTEAFF.

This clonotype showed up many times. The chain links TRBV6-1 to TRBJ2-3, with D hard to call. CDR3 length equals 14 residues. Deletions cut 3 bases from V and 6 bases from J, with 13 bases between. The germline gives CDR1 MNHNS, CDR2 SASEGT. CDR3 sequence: CASSDRAAPDTQYF. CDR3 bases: TGTGCCAGCAGTGATCGCGCAGCCCCGGATACGCAGTATTTT.

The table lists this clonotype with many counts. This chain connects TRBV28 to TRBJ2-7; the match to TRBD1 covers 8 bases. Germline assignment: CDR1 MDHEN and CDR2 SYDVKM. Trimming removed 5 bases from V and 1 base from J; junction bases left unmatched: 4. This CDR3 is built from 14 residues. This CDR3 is CASSTGQVSYEQYF. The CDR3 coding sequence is TGTGCCAGCAGTACGGGACAGGTTTCCTACGAGCAGTACTTC.

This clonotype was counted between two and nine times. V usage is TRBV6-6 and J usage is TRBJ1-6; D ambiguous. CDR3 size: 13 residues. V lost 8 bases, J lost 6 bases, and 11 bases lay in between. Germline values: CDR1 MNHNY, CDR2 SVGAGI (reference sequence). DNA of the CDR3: TGTGCCAGCCGGACCGACGCTAATTCACCCCTCCACTTT. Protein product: CASRTDANSPLHF.

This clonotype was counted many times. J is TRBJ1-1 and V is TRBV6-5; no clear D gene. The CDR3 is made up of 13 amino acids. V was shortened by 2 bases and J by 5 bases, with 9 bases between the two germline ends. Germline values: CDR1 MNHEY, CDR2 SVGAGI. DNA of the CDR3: TGTGCCAGCAGTTACGCGGACGGGACTGAAGCTTTCTTT. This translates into CASSYADGTEAFF.

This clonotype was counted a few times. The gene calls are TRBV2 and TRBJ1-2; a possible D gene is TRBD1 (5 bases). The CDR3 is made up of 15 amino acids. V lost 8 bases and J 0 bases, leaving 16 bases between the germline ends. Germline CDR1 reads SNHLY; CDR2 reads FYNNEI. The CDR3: CASVAGIMTNYGYTF. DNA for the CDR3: TGTGCCAGCGTGGCAGGGATAATGACTAACTATGGCTACACCTTC.

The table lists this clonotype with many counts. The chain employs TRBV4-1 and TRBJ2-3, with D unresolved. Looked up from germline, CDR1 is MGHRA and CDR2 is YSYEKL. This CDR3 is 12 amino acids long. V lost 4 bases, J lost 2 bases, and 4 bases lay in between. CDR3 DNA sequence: TGCGCCAGCAGCCGCCCCACAGATACGCAGTATTTT. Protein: CASSRPTDTQYF.

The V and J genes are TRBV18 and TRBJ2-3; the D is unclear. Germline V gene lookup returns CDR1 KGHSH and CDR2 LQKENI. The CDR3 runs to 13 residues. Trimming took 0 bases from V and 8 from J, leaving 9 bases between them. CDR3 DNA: TGTGCCAGCTCACCACCGCAGGTCGGTACGCAGTATTTT. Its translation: CASSPPQVGTQYF.

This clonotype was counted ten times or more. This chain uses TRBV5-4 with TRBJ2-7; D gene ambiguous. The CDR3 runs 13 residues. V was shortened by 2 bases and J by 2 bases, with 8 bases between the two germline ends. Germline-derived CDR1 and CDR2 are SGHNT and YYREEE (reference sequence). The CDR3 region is CASSLSTAYEQYF. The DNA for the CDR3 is TGTGCCAGCAGCTTAAGTACGGCCTACGAGCAGTACTTC.

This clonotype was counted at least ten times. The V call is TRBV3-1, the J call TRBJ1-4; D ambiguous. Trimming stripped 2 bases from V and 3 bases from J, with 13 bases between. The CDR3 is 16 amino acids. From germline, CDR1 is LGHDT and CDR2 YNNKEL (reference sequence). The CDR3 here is CASSQSHYRPNEKLFF. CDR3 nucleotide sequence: TGTGCCAGCAGCCAATCCCATTATCGGCCTAATGAAAAACTGTTTTTT.

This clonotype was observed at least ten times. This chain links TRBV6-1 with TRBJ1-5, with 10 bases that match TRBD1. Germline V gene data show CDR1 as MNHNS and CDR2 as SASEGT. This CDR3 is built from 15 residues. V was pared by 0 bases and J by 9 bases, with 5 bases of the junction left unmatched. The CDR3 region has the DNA TGTGCCAGCAGTGAAGCTGGGACAGGGGCTCTGCCCCAGCATTTT. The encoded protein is CASSEAGTGALPQHF.

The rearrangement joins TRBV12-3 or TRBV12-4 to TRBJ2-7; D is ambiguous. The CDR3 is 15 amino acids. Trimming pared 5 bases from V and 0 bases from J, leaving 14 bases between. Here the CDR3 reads CASSRWTVLSYEQYF. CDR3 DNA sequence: TGTGCCAGCAGTCGATGGACGGTGCTCTCCTACGAGCAGTACTTC.

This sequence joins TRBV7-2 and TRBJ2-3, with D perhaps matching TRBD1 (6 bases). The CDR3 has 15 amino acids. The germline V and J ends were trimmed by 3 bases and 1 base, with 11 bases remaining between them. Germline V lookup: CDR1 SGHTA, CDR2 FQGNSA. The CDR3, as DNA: TGTGCCAGCAGCTTCTCACAGGGACGCACAGATACGCAGTATTTT. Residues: CASSFSQGRTDTQYF.

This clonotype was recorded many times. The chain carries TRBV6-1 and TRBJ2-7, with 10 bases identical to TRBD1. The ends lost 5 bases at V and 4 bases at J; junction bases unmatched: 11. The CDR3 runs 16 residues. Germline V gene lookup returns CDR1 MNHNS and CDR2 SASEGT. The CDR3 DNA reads TGTGCCAGCAGTCGGCTTTCCGGGACAGGGGATTACGAGCAGTACTTC. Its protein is CASSRLSGTGDYEQYF.

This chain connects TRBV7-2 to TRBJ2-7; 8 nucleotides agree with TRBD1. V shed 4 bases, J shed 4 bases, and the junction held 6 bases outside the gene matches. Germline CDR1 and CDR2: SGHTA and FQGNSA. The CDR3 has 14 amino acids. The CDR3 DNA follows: TGTGCCAGCAGCTCAACAGGGGGTCAGTACGAGCAGTACTTC. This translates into CASSSTGGQYEQYF.

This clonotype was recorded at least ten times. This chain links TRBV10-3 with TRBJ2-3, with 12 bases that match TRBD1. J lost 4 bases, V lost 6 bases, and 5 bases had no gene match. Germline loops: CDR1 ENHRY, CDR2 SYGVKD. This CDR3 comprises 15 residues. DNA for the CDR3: TGTGCCATCAGCGCGGGACAGGGGGCACCAGATACGCAGTATTTT. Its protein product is CAISAGQGAPDTQYF.

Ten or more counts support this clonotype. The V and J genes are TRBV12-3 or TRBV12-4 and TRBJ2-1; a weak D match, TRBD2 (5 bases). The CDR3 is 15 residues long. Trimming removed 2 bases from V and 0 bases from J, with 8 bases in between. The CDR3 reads CASSLRGSSYNEQFF. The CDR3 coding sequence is TGTGCCAGCAGTTTAAGAGGGAGCTCCTACAATGAGCAGTTCTTC.

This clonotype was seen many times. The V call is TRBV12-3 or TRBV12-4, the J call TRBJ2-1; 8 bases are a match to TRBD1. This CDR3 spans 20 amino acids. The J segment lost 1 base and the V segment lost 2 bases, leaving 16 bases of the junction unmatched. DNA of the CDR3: TGTGCCAGCAGTTTATCCCGCGGTTCGACTCGACAGGGGTCCTACAATGAGCAGTTCTTC. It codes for CASSLSRGSTRQGSYNEQFF.